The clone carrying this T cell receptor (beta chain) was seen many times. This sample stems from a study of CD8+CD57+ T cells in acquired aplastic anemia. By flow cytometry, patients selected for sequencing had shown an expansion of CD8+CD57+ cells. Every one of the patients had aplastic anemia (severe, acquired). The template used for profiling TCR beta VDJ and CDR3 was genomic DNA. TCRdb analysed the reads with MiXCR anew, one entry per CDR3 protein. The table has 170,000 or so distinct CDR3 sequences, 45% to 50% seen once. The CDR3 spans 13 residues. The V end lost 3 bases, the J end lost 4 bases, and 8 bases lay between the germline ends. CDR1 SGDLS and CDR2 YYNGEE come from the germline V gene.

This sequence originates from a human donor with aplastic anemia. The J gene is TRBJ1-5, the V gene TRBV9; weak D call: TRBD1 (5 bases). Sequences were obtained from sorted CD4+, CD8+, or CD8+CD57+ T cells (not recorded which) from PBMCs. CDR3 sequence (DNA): TGTGCCAGCAGCGGGGGGGGAAATCAGCCCCAGCATTTT. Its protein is CASSGGGNQPQHF.